This T cell receptor (beta chain) was captured by sequencing in a study of CD8+ T cells in alopecia areata. The study team obtained lesional scalp punch biopsies and peripheral blood from alopecia areata patients. Isolated RNA was reverse transcribed into cDNA used as the sequencing template. Method: immunoSEQ multiplex PCR; TCRdb's copy keeps in-frame clones and lacks some. Here the sample spans tens of thousands of clones, approximately 50% being singletons. With V trimmed by 5 bases and J by 2 bases, 3 bases remained unmatched. This CDR3 is built from 14 residues. The V gene's germline CDR1 is SGHTA and CDR2 FQGNSA.

The clonotype was recovered from a human donor with alopecia areata. The chain joins TRBV7-2 to TRBJ2-7, with 10 bases lining up with TRBD1. The sequencing input was NKG2D-high CD8+ T cells sorted from blood. CDR3: CASSHGTGAYEQYF. In nucleotides, the CDR3 is TGTGCCAGCAGCCATGGGACAGGGGCCTACGAGCAGTACTTC.